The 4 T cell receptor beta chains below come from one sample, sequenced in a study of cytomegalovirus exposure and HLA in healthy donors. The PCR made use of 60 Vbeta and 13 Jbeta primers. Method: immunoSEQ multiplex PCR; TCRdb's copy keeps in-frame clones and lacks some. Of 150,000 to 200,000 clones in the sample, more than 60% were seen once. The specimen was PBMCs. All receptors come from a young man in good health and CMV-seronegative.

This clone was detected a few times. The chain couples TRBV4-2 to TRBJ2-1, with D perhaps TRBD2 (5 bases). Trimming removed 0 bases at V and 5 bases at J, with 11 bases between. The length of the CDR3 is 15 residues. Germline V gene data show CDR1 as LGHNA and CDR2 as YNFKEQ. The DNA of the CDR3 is TGTGCCAGCAGCCAAGATCCGGTGGGAGACAATGAGCAGTTCTTC. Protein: CASSQDPVGDNEQFF.

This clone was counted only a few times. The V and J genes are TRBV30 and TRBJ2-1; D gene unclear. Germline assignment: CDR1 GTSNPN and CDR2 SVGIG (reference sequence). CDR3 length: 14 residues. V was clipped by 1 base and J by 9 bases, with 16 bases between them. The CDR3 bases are TGTGCCTGGAGTGGACGACTCCCCCCCGGTGAGCAGTTCTTC. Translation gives CAWSGRLPPGEQFF.

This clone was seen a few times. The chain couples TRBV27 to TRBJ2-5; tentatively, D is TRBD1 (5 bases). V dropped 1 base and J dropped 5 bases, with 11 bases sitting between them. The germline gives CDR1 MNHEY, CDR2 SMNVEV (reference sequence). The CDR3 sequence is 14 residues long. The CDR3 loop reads CASSLYRGGETQYF. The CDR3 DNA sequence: TGTGCCAGCAGTTTATATAGGGGCGGCGAGACCCAGTACTTC.

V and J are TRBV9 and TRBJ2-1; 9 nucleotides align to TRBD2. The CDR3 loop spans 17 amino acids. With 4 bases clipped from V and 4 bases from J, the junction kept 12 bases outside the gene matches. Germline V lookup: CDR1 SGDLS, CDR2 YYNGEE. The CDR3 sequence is CASSRYSSGDLYNEQFF. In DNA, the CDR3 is TGTGCCAGCAGCCGCTATTCTAGCGGGGACCTTTACAATGAGCAGTTCTTC.